Listed here are 17 T cell receptor beta chains from one sample, sequenced in a study of cytomegalovirus exposure and HLA in healthy donors. Vbeta (60) and Jbeta (13) primers were used in the PCR. Profiled with immunoSEQ multiplex PCR; TCRdb holds only in-frame clones, not every one. Of about 180,000 clones detected, roughly 78% appear once; the ten largest clones hold about 2.1%. The sample comprised PBMCs. These receptors all come from a woman aged 25 to 39 in good health and CMV-seronegative.

Concerning this clone: Other DNA sequences in this sample translate to the same CDR3. This sequence joins TRBV2 and TRBJ1-5, with TRBD1 matching over 7 bases. The CDR3 runs 15 residues. Germline V gene lookup returns CDR1 SNHLY and CDR2 FYNNEI. J gave up 0 bases and V 6 bases, and 5 bases lay outside the gene matches. CDR3 sequence (DNA): TGTGCCAGCAGAGGGACAGCGGGTAGCAATCAGCCCCAGCATTTT. The encoded protein is CASRGTAGSNQPQHF.

The chain employs TRBV5-8 and TRBJ1-5; D may be TRBD1 (6 bases). Between the trimmed V and J ends, which lost 3 bases and 3 bases, there was a span of 16 bases. The CDR3 contains 16 residues. Germline-derived CDR1 and CDR2 are SGHTS and YDEGEE. DNA for the CDR3: TGTGCCAGCAGCTGGGCGGGGGCCTCGTTCAATCAGCCCCAGCATTTT. Its protein product is CASSWAGASFNQPQHF.

This clone turned up a few times. The genes are TRBV4-1 and TRBJ1-2, with 11 bases matching TRBD1. Per germline, CDR1 MGHRA and CDR2 YSYEKL. The CDR3 contains 18 residues. Unmatched junction bases numbered 11, after V lost 2 bases and J lost 3 bases. CDR3 in DNA: TGCGCCAGCAGCCAATCCAGGGCGGGACAGGGGGGATACTATGGCTACACCTTC. Residues: CASSQSRAGQGGYYGYTF.

The J gene is TRBJ2-7, the V gene TRBV27, with TRBD1 as a possible D gene (5 bases). V was pared by 3 bases and J by 2 bases, with 11 bases between. The length of the CDR3 is 14 residues. Germline values: CDR1 MNHEY, CDR2 SMNVEV (reference sequence). CDR3 amino acids: CASSFRVWPYEQYF. CDR3 nucleotides: TGTGCCAGCAGTTTCAGGGTTTGGCCCTACGAGCAGTACTTC.

V is TRBV4-2 and J is TRBJ2-3; D call uncertain. The CDR3 is 12 amino acids. Trimming removed 4 bases from V and 6 bases from J, with 8 bases in between. Looked up from germline, CDR1 is LGHNA and CDR2 is YNFKEQ. CDR3 loop: CASSLGRDTQYF. As DNA, the CDR3 is TGTGCCAGCAGCCTCGGCAGGGATACGCAGTATTTT.

The V and J genes are TRBV6-4 and TRBJ2-5, with 8 positions matching TRBD1. The V segment lost 6 bases and the J segment 7 bases; nucleotides outside the gene matches: 4. Per the germline V gene, CDR1 is MRHNA and CDR2 is SNTAGT. This CDR3 contains 12 residues. The CDR3 DNA is TGTGCCAGCAGGACAGGGGTGGTGACCCAGTACTTC. This gives the protein CASRTGVVTQYF.

The CDR3 spells CASSLVSLNTEAFF. Written as DNA, the CDR3 is TGCGCCAGCAGCCTAGTGTCCCTGAACACTGAAGCTTTCTTT. The chain links TRBV4-1 to TRBJ1-1; no definite D call. Deletions cut 4 bases from V and 0 bases from J, with 9 bases between. The CDR3 is made up of 14 amino acids. Germline assignment: CDR1 MGHRA and CDR2 YSYEKL.

The rearrangement uses TRBV27 and TRBJ2-1; D possibly corresponds to TRBD1 (5 bases). Germline V gene lookup returns CDR1 MNHEY and CDR2 SMNVEV (reference sequence). This CDR3 region has 13 residues. Trimming removed 3 bases from V and 5 bases from J, with 8 bases in between. The chain's CDR3 is CASSFLGDNEQFF. CDR3 nucleotides: TGTGCCAGCAGTTTTTTAGGGGACAATGAGCAGTTCTTC.

This clone was observed once. V gene TRBV9 combines with J gene TRBJ1-1; perhaps TRBD1 as D (6 bases). V was trimmed by 6 bases and J by 7 bases, leaving 19 bases between them. CDR1 and CDR2 from the germline V gene are SGDLS and YYNGEE. The length of the CDR3 is 14 residues. Here the CDR3 DNA reads TGTGCCAGCACCCGGGGAGCGGGGGCCAATGAAGCTTTCTTT. Translated, it gives CASTRGAGANEAFF.

This rearrangement joins TRBV19 to TRBJ2-7, with D unclear. V lost 3 bases and J lost 5, with 14 bases in between. The CDR3 contains 14 residues. The germline V gene encodes CDR1 LNHDA and CDR2 SQIVND (reference sequence). For the CDR3, the DNA is TGTGCCAGTAGTATGGGCACCCTGCTGGACGAGCAGTACTTC. Its protein product is CASSMGTLLDEQYF.

In regard to this clone: The junction shows a germline mismatch at one end, possibly a read error. The chain combines TRBV10-1 with TRBJ2-3; TRBD2 is a possible D gene (5 bases). CDR3 length equals 16 residues. Germline V CDR1 and CDR2: WNHNN, SYGVQD (reference sequence). CDR3: CASSEALLEPTDTRYF. The CDR3 DNA reads as TGCGCCAGCAGTGAGGCCCTACTAGAGCCCACAGATACGCGGTATTTT.

This chain uses TRBV6-1 with TRBJ1-2, with a weak D call TRBD1 (6 bases). With 2 bases removed from V and 5 bases from J, the gap between germline ends came to 15 bases. There are 15 residues in the CDR3. Looked up from germline, CDR1 is MNHNS and CDR2 is SASEGT. The CDR3 sequence: CASSEWESGVYGYTF. CDR3 nucleotide sequence: TGTGCCAGCAGTGAATGGGAGTCAGGGGTATATGGCTACACCTTC.

The chain has TRBV18 and TRBJ1-1; TRBD1 agrees at 11 bases. The CDR3 extends over 18 amino acids. V shed 4 bases, J shed 4 bases, and the junction held 14 bases outside the gene matches. Germline values: CDR1 KGHSH, CDR2 LQKENI. CDR3: CASSLIGQGAPGGTEAFF. CDR3 DNA sequence: TGTGCCAGCTCACTTATCGGACAGGGGGCCCCCGGTGGCACTGAAGCTTTCTTT.

The chain uses TRBV2 and TRBJ2-1; D possibly corresponds to TRBD2 (6 bases). V lost 6 bases, J lost 5 bases, and 14 bases lay in between. Looked up from germline, CDR1 is SNHLY and CDR2 is FYNNEI. This CDR3 is 14 amino acids long. DNA of the CDR3: TGTGCCAGCAGCGTAGGAGGGTTCAACAATGAGCAGTTCTTC. Its translation: CASSVGGFNNEQFF.

The J gene is TRBJ1-5, the V gene TRBV18; 9 bases are a match to TRBD1. The length of the CDR3 is 16 residues. Per germline, CDR1 KGHSH and CDR2 LQKENI. The V and J ends lost 3 bases and 6 bases, in that order; junction bases with no gene match: 9. The CDR3 DNA follows: TGTGCCAGCTCACCCGGGACAGGGAAAGCGGGTCAGCCCCAGCATTTT. This gives the protein CASSPGTGKAGQPQHF.

The chain links TRBV30 to TRBJ1-5, with D possibly matching TRBD1 (5 bases). CDR3 size: 15 residues. CDR1 is GTSNPN and CDR2 is SVGIG in the germline V gene (reference sequence). V dropped 3 bases and J dropped 6 bases, with 18 bases sitting between them. CDR3 in DNA: TGTGCCTGGAGGCCCCGTGGGGGGAACAGTCAGCCCCAGCATTTT. Translated, it gives CAWRPRGGNSQPQHF.

The chain joins TRBV5-1 to TRBJ2-5; 8 nucleotides match TRBD1. Germline CDR1 is SGHRS and CDR2 is YFSETQ. The CDR3 contains 15 residues. With V trimmed by 4 bases and J by 5 bases, 10 bases remained unmatched. Here the CDR3 DNA reads TGCGCCAGCAGCATAGGACAGGGAAATTTGGAGACCCAGTACTTC. This gives the protein CASSIGQGNLETQYF.